The clone carrying this T cell receptor (beta chain) has just a few counts. It was during active infection that Seattle patients were enrolled and then longitudinally followed. This sample stems from a study of blood T cell repertoires in COVID-19. Study-wide context: The United States, Italy and Spain supplied acute and convalescent COVID-19 samples. PBMCs, B-cell-depleted T cells, or T cells were the source of the cDNA or gDNA that made up the material.

The authors' processing: How many nucleated cells were present was estimated from reference gene primer amplification. Some clones are missing from TCRdb's copy, which holds only in-frame ones; the method was immunoSEQ multiplex PCR. That table is the source of V, J and clone size, and D and trimming were worked out from the DNA. The data show 250,000 to 400,000 clones, 88% seen once. The V gene's germline CDR1 is KGHSH and CDR2 LQKENI. The CDR3 is made up of 14 amino acids. Trimming pared 3 bases from V and 5 bases from J, leaving 13 bases between. V is TRBV18 and J is TRBJ1-1; D unclear. The TCR comes from a woman in her twenties or thirties with COVID-19, enrolled during active disease. Sequenced input: peripheral blood. The CDR3 here is CASSPNIHRTEAFF. Written as DNA, the CDR3 is TGTGCCAGCTCACCGAATATACATCGAACTGAAGCTTTCTTT.